This T cell receptor (beta chain) was identified in a study of blood T cell repertoires in COVID-19. Study-wide context: COVID-19 samples collected from the United States, Italy and Spain covered acute and convalescent phases.

The age range of participants was about 18 to 95 years, with residence in about two dozen US areas. Cohorts were based on clinical histories the participants reported. Per germline, CDR1 KGHDR and CDR2 SFDVKD. The CDR3 runs 14 residues. Trimming took 2 bases from V and 8 from J, leaving 14 bases between them. Generated by immunoSEQ multiplex PCR, the TCRdb table keeps only in-frame clones and is missing some. The data hold approximately 280,000 clones, with 85% observed a single time. Material: PBMCs or T cells enriched from blood (not recorded which). The origin of this receptor is a woman between 50 and 59 years old who had recovered from COVID-19. This chain uses TRBV24-1 with TRBJ1-2; D unresolved. The chain's CDR3 is CATSDSRGTDGYTF. The CDR3 DNA reads as TGTGCCACCAGTGATTCTCGGGGAACTGACGGCTACACCTTC.